These T cell receptor beta chains were read from a single sample in a study of blood T cell repertoires in COVID-19. The data were produced by immunoSEQ multiplex PCR, yet TCRdb's version contains in-frame clones alone and is incomplete. The sample lists approximately 200,000 clones, approximately 78% occurring once. The sequencing sample was made of PBMCs or T cells enriched from blood (not recorded which). Receptors were obtained from a man between 35 and 55 years old who had recovered from COVID-19. Both conserved end residues are part of each CDR3. The D gene is left open where the match is weak. Size tells how often a clone was seen (once, few, many) or the class of an expanded clone, and some rows leave it out.

V: TRBV9; D: -; J: TRBJ2-7; size: -; DNA: TGTGCCAGCAGCCGGGACTCCCTCACCGAGCAGTACTTC; CDR3: CASSRDSLTEQYF
V: TRBV4-1; D: -; J: TRBJ1-1; size: -; DNA: TGCGCCAGCAGCCCCCTGCTCTTGGGTCCTCGGGGTGAAGCTTTCTTT; CDR3: CASSPLLLGPRGEAFF
V: TRBV12-5; D: -; J: TRBJ2-5; size: -; DNA: TGTGCTAGTGGTTTCAGAGAGACCCAGTACTTC; CDR3: CASGFRETQYF
V: TRBV5-1; D: TRBD1; J: TRBJ1-1; size: -; DNA: TGCGCCAGCAGCCCGCGGGGGCGCTCAGGGGGCACAATGAACACTGAAGCTTTCTTT; CDR3: CASSPRGRSGGTMNTEAFF
V: TRBV24-1; D: TRBD1; J: TRBJ1-5; size: -; DNA: TGTGCCACCAGTGCCGACAGGGGCCCAGTTAACAATCAGCCCCAGCATTTT; CDR3: CATSADRGPVNNQPQHF
V: TRBV24-1; D: -; J: TRBJ2-1; size: many; DNA: TGTGCCACCAGTGACCTTAGCGAGCCGGCGGGGGAGCAGTTCTTC; CDR3: CATSDLSEPAGEQFF
V: TRBV18; D: -; J: TRBJ1-2; size: -; DNA: TGTGCCAGCTCACCAGGGGGGGACTATGGCTACACCTTC; CDR3: CASSPGGDYGYTF
V: TRBV7-9; D: TRBD2; J: TRBJ2-2; size: -; DNA: TGTGCCAGCAGCTTAGGCTCCCTCCTTAGCGGGAAGGCCGGGGAGCTGTTTTTT; CDR3: CASSLGSLLSGKAGELFF
V: TRBV9; D: TRBD2; J: TRBJ2-5; size: -; DNA: TGTGCCAGCAGCGTGGGGACTAGCGGGGGCCAAGAGACCCAGTACTTC; CDR3: CASSVGTSGGQETQYF
V: TRBV5-6; D: TRBD1; J: TRBJ1-6; size: -; DNA: TGTGCCAGCAGGTTGGGACAGGGGAATAATTCACCCCTCCACTTT; CDR3: CASRLGQGNNSPLHF